The 32 T cell receptor beta chains listed next were all sequenced from one sample in a study of siplizumab effects on memory and regulatory T cells (dated by TCRdb to about 2019). Libraries were built with the immunoSEQ multiplex PCR assay. In TCRdb, the immuneACCESS table is reduced to in-frame sequences with V and J assigned. These tables do not hold every clone; where another copy was compared, an unresolved V gene accounts for under half, and the others remain unexplained. For this sample the table gives about 82,000 clones, of which about nine tenths were detected only once. The ten biggest clones cover over 1.5% of the sample. Sequenced input: Tregs sorted from blood. These TCRs come from a human donor in good health.

The J gene is TRBJ1-2, the V gene TRBV5-1, with 7 positions matching TRBD1. Germline loops: CDR1 SGHRS, CDR2 YFSETQ. Trimming cost V 1 base and J 6 bases; bases outside gene matches: 6. This CDR3 is built from 14 residues. CDR3 nucleotides: TGCGCCAGCAGCTTGAACAGGGGAAGGGATGGCTACACCTTC. It specifies CASSLNRGRDGYTF.

This sequence joins TRBV7-2 and TRBJ2-7; no firm D call. Germline V gene sequence: CDR1 SGHTA, CDR2 FQGNSA. The CDR3 covers 13 residues. V gave up 5 bases and J gave up 2 bases, with 10 bases separating them. The CDR3 bases are TGTGCCAGCAGCCAAACAGACCCCTACGAGCAGTACTTC. This encodes CASSQTDPYEQYF.

This chain uses TRBV19 with TRBJ1-6; TRBD1 matches 10 bases. J was trimmed by 7 bases and V by 4 bases; bases with no gene match: 4. This CDR3 contains 15 residues. The germline gives CDR1 LNHDA, CDR2 SQIVND (reference sequence). The CDR3: CASSRVDRGNSPLHF. CDR3 nucleotide sequence: TGTGCCAGTAGTAGGGTGGACAGGGGGAATTCACCCCTCCACTTT.

The chain has TRBV4-3 and TRBJ1-6, with 9 bases lining up with TRBD1. V dropped 0 bases and J dropped 7; count of bases not matched to a gene: 7. Germline loops: CDR1 LGHNA, CDR2 YSLEER. This CDR3 is built from 17 residues. In nucleotides, the CDR3 is TGCGCCAGCAGCCAAGATCTAGGACAGGGGATGAATTCACCCCTCCACTTT. Protein sequence: CASSQDLGQGMNSPLHF.

J is TRBJ2-3 and V is TRBV9, with TRBD2 matching over 13 bases. This CDR3 is built from 19 residues. V gave up 0 bases and J gave up 2 bases; unmatched junction bases: 9. Germline lookup yields CDR1 SGDLS and CDR2 YYNGEE. CDR3 sequence: CASSVAPGLAGWSTDTQYF. In nucleotides, the CDR3 is TGTGCCAGCAGCGTAGCGCCGGGACTAGCGGGGTGGTCCACAGATACGCAGTATTTT.

In the case of this clone: In the same sample, other DNA sequences code for this CDR3. The chain couples TRBV5-1 to TRBJ1-2; the match to TRBD1 covers 7 bases. V lost 1 base to trimming and J lost 5 bases; unmatched junction nucleotides: 2. Germline V lookup: CDR1 SGHRS, CDR2 YFSETQ. The CDR3 is 13 residues long. The CDR3 coding sequence is TGCGCCAGCAGCTTGACAGGGGATTATGGCTACACCTTC. Protein: CASSLTGDYGYTF.

The V call is TRBV5-6, the J call TRBJ2-7, with D perhaps TRBD1 (6 bases). The CDR3 sequence is 13 residues long. Germline-derived CDR1 and CDR2 are SGHDT and YYEEEE. The V gene lost 2 bases and the J gene lost 3 bases, with 9 bases spanning the gap. The CDR3, as DNA: TGTGCCAGCAGCTTCCGGGACATCTACGAGCAGTACTTC. Its protein is CASSFRDIYEQYF.

V gene TRBV5-1 combines with J gene TRBJ1-1, with D possibly matching TRBD1 (5 bases). Trimming stripped 2 bases from V and 0 bases from J, with 11 bases between. The CDR3 spans 15 residues. The germline gives CDR1 SGHRS, CDR2 YFSETQ. The CDR3 loop reads CASSFTGTLNTEAFF. Here the CDR3 DNA reads TGCGCCAGCAGCTTCACCGGGACCCTGAACACTGAAGCTTTCTTT.

This chain uses TRBV10-3 with TRBJ1-2; TRBD1 matches at 10 bases. The V and J ends lost 7 bases and 2 bases, in that order; junction bases with no gene match: 4. This CDR3 has 14 amino acids. CDR1 and CDR2 from the germline V gene are ENHRY and SYGVKD. Here the CDR3 reads CAINPDRGNYGYTF. In nucleotides, the CDR3 is TGTGCCATCAACCCGGACAGGGGGAACTATGGCTACACCTTC.

The V and J genes are TRBV27 and TRBJ1-2; 10 bases match TRBD1. The CDR3 is 13 amino acids. V lost 3 bases and J lost 8; bases outside the gene matches: 3. Germline V gene data show CDR1 as MNHEY and CDR2 as SMNVEV (reference sequence). The CDR3 nucleotides read TGTGCCAGCAGTTTCCGGGACAGGGGAGGCTACACCTTC. This translates into CASSFRDRGGYTF.

The chain uses TRBV11-2 and TRBJ1-1, with D uncertain. The CDR3 loop spans 14 amino acids. Germline V CDR1 and CDR2: SGHAT, FQNNGV. V was shortened by 1 base and J by 2 bases, with 8 bases between the two germline ends. The DNA for the CDR3 is TGTGCCAGCAGCTTAGTAGACTTAAACACTGAAGCTTTCTTT. This encodes CASSLVDLNTEAFF. The full variable domain, with the rest looked up from reference TRBV11-2 and TRBJ1-1, is EAGVAQSPRYKIIEKRQSVAFWCNPISGHATLYWYQQILGQGPKLLIQFQNNGVVDDSQLPKDRFSAERLKGVDSTLKIQPAKLEDSAVYLCASSLVDLNTEAFFGQGTRLTVV.

This chain uses TRBV18 with TRBJ2-1; D uncertain. V lost 0 bases, J lost 6 bases, and 6 bases lay in between. This CDR3 has 13 residues. Looked up from germline, CDR1 is KGHSH and CDR2 is LQKENI. CDR3 coding DNA: TGTGCCAGCTCACCACCGGTTCTCAATGAGCAGTTCTTC. This translates into CASSPPVLNEQFF. The variable domain in full, completed from reference TRBV18 and TRBJ2-1, reads NAGVMQNPRHLVRRRGQEARLRCSPMKGHSHVYWYRQLPEEGLKFMVYLQKENIIDESGMPKERFSAEFPKEGPSILRIQQVVRGDSAAYFCASSPPVLNEQFFGPGTRLTVL.

The chain joins TRBV5-1 to TRBJ1-5; TRBD1 is a possible D gene (6 bases). Germline assignment: CDR1 SGHRS and CDR2 YFSETQ. The CDR3 loop spans 15 amino acids. Trimming stripped 0 bases from V and 6 bases from J, with 13 bases between. The CDR3 reads CASSLGGDNRQPQHF. CDR3 DNA: TGCGCCAGCAGCTTGGGGGGGGACAATCGTCAGCCCCAGCATTTT.

The CDR3 DNA is TGTGCCAGCAGCGTAAGGGGCGCAGATACGCAGTATTTT. Protein sequence: CASSVRGADTQYF. The chain has TRBV9 and TRBJ2-3, with D maybe TRBD1 (5 bases). The V end lost 1 base, the J end lost 4 bases, and 7 bases lay between the germline ends. The CDR3 has 13 amino acids. CDR1 is SGDLS, CDR2 YYNGEE, per germline.

The chain is built from TRBV7-9 and TRBJ1-1, with D hard to call. CDR3 length: 14 amino acids. The V end was cut by 3 bases, the J end by 0 bases, with 8 bases between. From germline, CDR1 is SEHNR and CDR2 FQNEAQ (reference sequence). This CDR3 is CASSLGLMNTEAFF. The CDR3 DNA is TGTGCCAGCAGCTTGGGATTAATGAACACTGAAGCTTTCTTT.

In this sample, this clone turned up once. The gene calls are TRBV10-3 and TRBJ2-2; D gene uncertain. Per germline, CDR1 ENHRY and CDR2 SYGVKD. Trimming cost V 6 bases and J 0 bases, with 8 bases left between them. The CDR3 runs to 14 residues. CDR3 loop: CAIRYTANTGELFF. The CDR3 DNA sequence: TGTGCCATCAGATACACAGCGAACACCGGGGAGCTGTTTTTT.

This chain joins TRBV6-6 and TRBJ1-4; possible D gene TRBD1, 6 bases. Per the germline V gene, CDR1 is MNHNY and CDR2 is SVGAGI (reference sequence). V was pared by 0 bases and J by 7 bases, with 15 bases between. The CDR3 has 16 amino acids. The CDR3 nucleotides are TGTGCCAGCAGTTACTCGATTATAGGGGGTGGTGAAAAACTGTTTTTT. This gives the protein CASSYSIIGGGEKLFF.

The chain carries TRBV7-3 and TRBJ2-4; tentative D call: TRBD1 (5 bases). This CDR3 contains 15 residues. V lost 1 base to trimming and J lost 0 bases, with 7 bases between them. Germline-derived CDR1 and CDR2 are SGHTA and FQGTGA. This chain's CDR3 is CASSLRTLAKNIQYF. The DNA of the CDR3 is TGTGCCAGCAGCTTAAGGACACTAGCCAAAAACATTCAGTACTTC. Combining the CDR3 with reference TRBV7-3 and TRBJ2-4 gives the whole variable domain GAGVSQTPSNKVTEKGKYVELRCDPISGHTALYWYRQSLGQGPEFLIYFQGTGAADDSGLPNDRFFAVRPEGSVSTLKIQRTERGDSAVYLCASSLRTLAKNIQYFGAGTRLSVL.

The V call is TRBV9, the J call TRBJ1-5; TRBD1 is a possible D gene (5 bases). Germline assignment: CDR1 SGDLS and CDR2 YYNGEE. The V and J ends lost 0 bases and 6 bases respectively, with 13 bases between them. The CDR3 loop spans 15 amino acids. CDR3 loop: CASSVEPGRGQPQHF. CDR3 nucleotide sequence: TGTGCCAGCAGCGTAGAGCCGGGGAGGGGTCAGCCCCAGCATTTT.

V usage is TRBV5-1 and J usage is TRBJ1-4; tentatively, D is TRBD1 (5 bases). This CDR3 is built from 14 residues. Germline values: CDR1 SGHRS, CDR2 YFSETQ. The ends were cut back, 2 bases at V and 8 bases at J, with 13 bases in the middle. CDR3 region: CASSFQAGTEKLFF. The CDR3 region has the DNA TGCGCCAGCAGCTTTCAGGCAGGGACCGAAAAACTGTTTTTT.

Written as DNA, the CDR3 is TGTGCCATCCAGCAGGGGGCGAATTATGGGCATGGCTACACCTTC. This gives the protein CAIQQGANYGHGYTF. V usage is TRBV10-3 and J usage is TRBJ1-2; 8 nucleotides line up with TRBD1. CDR3 length equals 15 residues. With V trimmed by 8 bases and J by 6 bases, 14 bases remained unmatched. Germline V gene lookup returns CDR1 ENHRY and CDR2 SYGVKD.

The chain combines TRBV27 with TRBJ2-7; 10 bases align to TRBD1. Per germline, CDR1 MNHEY and CDR2 SMNVEV (reference sequence). V lost 3 bases, J lost 2 bases, and 7 bases stayed unmatched. The CDR3 has 16 residues. The CDR3 reads CASSFRAGQGTYEQYF. DNA for the CDR3: TGTGCCAGCAGTTTTCGCGCGGGACAGGGGACCTACGAGCAGTACTTC.

J is TRBJ2-5 and V is TRBV6-5; D is possibly TRBD2 (6 bases). The CDR3 totals 14 residues. Trimming cost V 6 bases and J 5 bases, with 16 bases left between them. CDR1 MNHEY and CDR2 SVGAGI come from the germline V gene. The CDR3 here is CASRRLVGVETQYF. In DNA, the CDR3 is TGTGCCAGCAGGCGACTAGTGGGTGTGGAGACCCAGTACTTC.

The rearrangement links TRBV4-2 to TRBJ1-5; D is undetermined. This CDR3 has 14 amino acids. Trimming pared 0 bases from V and 6 bases from J, leaving 9 bases between. Germline-derived CDR1 and CDR2 are LGHNA and YNFKEQ. The CDR3 nucleotides are TGTGCCAGCAGCCAAGATATGGGGTCTCAGCCCCAGCATTTT. Translated, it gives CASSQDMGSQPQHF.

The rearrangement links TRBV5-6 to TRBJ1-4, with D possibly TRBD1 on 5 matching bases. CDR1 is SGHDT and CDR2 is YYEEEE in the germline V gene. V was clipped by 0 bases and J by 7 bases, with 13 bases between them. The CDR3 is 15 amino acids. CDR3 sequence (DNA): TGTGCCAGCAGCTTGGACCGGGGGTTTGGTGAAAAACTGTTTTTT. As protein: CASSLDRGFGEKLFF. Using reference TRBV5-6 and TRBJ1-4 for the parts outside the CDR3, the full variable domain is DAGVTQSPTHLIKTRGQQVTLRCSPKSGHDTVSWYQQALGQGPQFIFQYYEEEERQRGNFPDRFSGHQFPNYSSELNVNALLLGDSALYLCASSLDRGFGEKLFFGSGTQLSVL.

The V call is TRBV10-3, the J call TRBJ2-5; 7 bases fit TRBD2. The CDR3 length is 14 residues. J was trimmed by 5 bases and V by 10 bases; bases with no gene match: 13. CDR1 and CDR2 (germline): ENHRY, SYGVKD. The CDR3 coding sequence is TGTGCCACAACCTTGGGGGAGGGAAGGGAGACCCAGTACTTC. This translates into CATTLGEGRETQYF.

This clone was seen a few times. The genes are TRBV7-6 and TRBJ1-3; D perhaps matches TRBD1 (5 bases). Looked up from germline, CDR1 is SGHVS and CDR2 is FNYEAQ. There are 14 residues in the CDR3. The germline V and J ends were trimmed by 0 bases and 8 bases, with 11 bases remaining between them. DNA for the CDR3: TGTGCCAGCAGCTTAGCGGGATTAGGGGACACCATATATTTT. This encodes CASSLAGLGDTIYF.

The V gene is TRBV5-1, the J gene TRBJ2-7, with 7 bases lining up with TRBD2. The CDR3 is 12 amino acids. V was pared by 5 bases and J by 1 base, with 0 bases of the junction left unmatched. Germline CDR1 is SGHRS and CDR2 is YFSETQ. As DNA, the CDR3 is TGCGCCAGCAGGCGGGAGTCCTACGAGCAGTACTTC. It specifies CASRRESYEQYF.

V is TRBV5-1 and J is TRBJ2-5, with D possibly being TRBD2 (5 bases). In germline, CDR1 is SGHRS, CDR2 YFSETQ. Trimming removed 6 bases from V and 7 bases from J, with 13 bases in between. This CDR3 spans 12 amino acids. The CDR3 nucleotides read TGCGCCAGCAAAACGACGGGATCGACCCAGTACTTC. Translated, it gives CASKTTGSTQYF.

With respect to this clone: Other DNA sequences in the same sample also yield this CDR3. The CDR3 DNA is TGCAGTGCTAGAGGTGAAGAGACCCAGTACTTC. It codes for CSARGEETQYF. V usage is TRBV20-1 and J usage is TRBJ2-5; D is unclear. V lost 1 base, J lost 3 bases, and 3 bases lay in between. There are 11 residues in the CDR3. In germline, CDR1 is DFQATT, CDR2 SNEGSKA (reference sequence).

The genes are TRBV5-1 and TRBJ1-2; a possible D gene is TRBD1 (5 bases). This CDR3 region has 16 residues. Germline V gene lookup returns CDR1 SGHRS and CDR2 YFSETQ. The germline V and J ends were trimmed by 4 bases and 3 bases, with 19 bases remaining between them. CDR3 in amino acids: CASSPPGQVWDYGYTF. The CDR3 nucleotides read TGCGCCAGCAGCCCCCCGGGGCAGGTGTGGGACTATGGCTACACCTTC.

The rearrangement links TRBV7-9 to TRBJ1-5; maybe TRBD1 (6 bases). The CDR3 consists of 12 residues. Trimming took off 3 bases at V and 12 bases at J, with 12 bases between the two ends. Germline CDR1 is SEHNR and CDR2 is FQNEAQ (reference sequence). CDR3 bases: TGTGCCAGCAGCTTTCCCCAGGGGAACCAGCATTTT. It translates to CASSFPQGNQHF.